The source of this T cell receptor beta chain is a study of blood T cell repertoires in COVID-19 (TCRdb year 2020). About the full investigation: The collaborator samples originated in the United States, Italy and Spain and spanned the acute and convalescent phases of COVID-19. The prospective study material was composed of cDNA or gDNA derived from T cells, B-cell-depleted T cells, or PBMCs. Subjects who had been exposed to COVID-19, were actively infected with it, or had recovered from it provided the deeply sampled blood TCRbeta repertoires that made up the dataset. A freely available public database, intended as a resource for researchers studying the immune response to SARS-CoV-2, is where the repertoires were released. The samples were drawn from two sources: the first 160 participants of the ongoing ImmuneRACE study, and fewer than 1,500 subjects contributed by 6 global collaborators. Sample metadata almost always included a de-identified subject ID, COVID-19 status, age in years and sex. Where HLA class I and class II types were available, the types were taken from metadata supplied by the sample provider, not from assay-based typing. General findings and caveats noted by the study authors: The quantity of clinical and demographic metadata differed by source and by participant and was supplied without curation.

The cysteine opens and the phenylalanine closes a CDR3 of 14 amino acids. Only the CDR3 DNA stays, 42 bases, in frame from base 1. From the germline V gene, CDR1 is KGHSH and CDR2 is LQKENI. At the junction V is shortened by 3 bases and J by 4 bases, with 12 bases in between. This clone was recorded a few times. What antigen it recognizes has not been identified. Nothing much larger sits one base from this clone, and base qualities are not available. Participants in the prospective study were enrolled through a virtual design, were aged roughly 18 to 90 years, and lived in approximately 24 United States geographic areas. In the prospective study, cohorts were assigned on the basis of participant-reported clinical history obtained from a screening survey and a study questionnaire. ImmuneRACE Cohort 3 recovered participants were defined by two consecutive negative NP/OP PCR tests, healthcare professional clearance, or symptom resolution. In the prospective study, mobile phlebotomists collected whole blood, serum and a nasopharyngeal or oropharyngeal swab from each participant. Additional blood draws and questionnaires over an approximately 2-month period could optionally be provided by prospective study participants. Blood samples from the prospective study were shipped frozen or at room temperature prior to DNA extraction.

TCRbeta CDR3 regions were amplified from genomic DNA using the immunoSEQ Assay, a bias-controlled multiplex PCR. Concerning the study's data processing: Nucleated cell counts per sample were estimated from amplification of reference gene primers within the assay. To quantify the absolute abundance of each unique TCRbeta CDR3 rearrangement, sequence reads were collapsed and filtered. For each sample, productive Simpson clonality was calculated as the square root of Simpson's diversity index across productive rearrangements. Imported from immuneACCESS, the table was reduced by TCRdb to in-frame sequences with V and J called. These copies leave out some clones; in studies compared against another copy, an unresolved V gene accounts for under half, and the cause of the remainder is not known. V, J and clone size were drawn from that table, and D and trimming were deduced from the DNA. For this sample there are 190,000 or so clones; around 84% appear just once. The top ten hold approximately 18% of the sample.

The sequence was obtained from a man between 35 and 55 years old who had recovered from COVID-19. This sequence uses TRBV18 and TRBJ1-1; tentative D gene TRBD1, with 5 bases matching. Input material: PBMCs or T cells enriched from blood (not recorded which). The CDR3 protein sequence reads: CASSPGLSGTEAFF. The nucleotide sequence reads TGTGCCAGCTCACCGGGACTGTCTGGCACTGAAGCTTTCTTT.